This T cell receptor beta chain stems from a study of tumor and adjacent non-tumor tissue in lung cancer. Across the study: Aged roughly 31 to 85 years, patients included nine to ten men and roughly five women with stage I to III disease. Samples averaged about 3.8 million productive TCRbeta reads each.

A modified ARM-PCR protocol with three rounds of nested PCR amplified TCRbeta. Each CDR3 protein gets one entry after TCRdb re-called the multiplex PCR reads with MiXCR. The table includes approximately 140,000 distinct CDR3 sequences, around 60% detected once. Remarks on this clonotype: Its antigen is as yet unknown.

The template was RNA from unsorted bulk tissue. Overall study findings and caveats: TCR diversity was significantly greater in tumor than normal lung tissue.

The CDR3 length is 16 residues. CDR1 and CDR2 (germline): MNHNS, SASEGT. Unmatched junction bases numbered 9, after V lost 4 bases and J lost 4 bases. Sequencing was done on a sample of lung tumor tissue. This receptor was obtained from a man in his sixties with small cell lung cancer. This chain connects TRBV6-1 to TRBJ1-5; the match to TRBD1 covers 8 bases. The CDR3 DNA reads as TGTGCCAGCAGTGTAGGGACAGGCGAATTTAATCAGCCCCAGCATTTT. It specifies CASSVGTGEFNQPQHF.